The T cell receptor (beta chain) under discussion was sequenced for a study of blood T cell repertoires in COVID-19. Overall study context: COVID-19 samples from acute and convalescent phases originated in the United States, Italy and Spain. From T cells, B-cell-depleted T cells, or PBMCs came the material, which was cDNA or gDNA.

Germline values: CDR1 MDHEN, CDR2 SYDVKM. Deletions cut 5 bases from V and 9 bases from J, with 17 bases between. The CDR3 totals 14 residues. The assay was immunoSEQ multiplex PCR, and TCRdb's table has in-frame clones only and misses some. Counted here are more than 150,000 clones, roughly nine tenths occurring once; the ten biggest clones make up about 0.98%. The receptor was derived from a man aged 18 to 29 with acute or convalescent COVID-19. Sequenced sample: peripheral blood. The rearrangement joins TRBV28 to TRBJ1-5, with a weak D call TRBD1 (6 bases). In DNA, the CDR3 is TGTGCCAGCAGTCCCGATGACAGGTTGGGGCCCCAGCATTTT. Translation: CASSPDDRLGPQHF.